This TCR beta chain is from a study of cytomegalovirus exposure and HLA in healthy donors. The CDR3 is 14 residues long. Trimming removed 7 bases at V and 0 bases at J, with 9 bases between. Germline CDR1 reads SNHLY; CDR2 reads FYNNEI. Sequencing used immunoSEQ multiplex PCR; TCRdb keeps in-frame clones, though not all of them. This sample has hundreds of thousands of clones, with 87% found just once. In regard to this clone: The antigen remains undetermined.

Whole-study results and caveats: Some public TCRs appeared in many individuals, while most sequences were rare. A list of approximately 150 TCR beta chains associated with cytomegalovirus was given.

The chain joins TRBV2 to TRBJ1-4; D uncertain. The sequenced sample was PBMCs. The clonotype originates from a woman between 18 and 29 years old in good health and CMV-seropositive. The chain's CDR3 is CASIRTATNEKLFF. The CDR3 nucleotides read TGTGCCAGCATTAGGACTGCAACTAATGAAAAACTGTTTTTT.